Below are 5 T cell receptor beta chains sequenced from a single sample in a study of blood T cells in healthy people across ages. The use of a sample-barcoded 5' primer and a J-beta primer mix characterized a second PCR of roughly 6 to 11 cycles. TCRdb re-called the 5' RACE reads with MiXCR, one entry per CDR3 protein. The sample shows 700,000 to 850,000 distinct CDR3 sequences, 30% to 45% of them seen only once. Sequencing was performed on blood. These receptors all stem from a man between 18 and 29 years old in good health.

Ten or more counts support this clonotype. This chain joins TRBV20-1 and TRBJ2-1; 7 bases are a match to TRBD2. The CDR3 has 15 amino acids. Looked up from germline, CDR1 is DFQATT and CDR2 is SNEGSKA (reference sequence). Trimming at V came to 5 bases and at J to 4 bases, leaving 11 bases not matched to a gene. In DNA form, the CDR3 reads TGCAGTGCTGCCCGGCTCGGGGGGAATTACAATGAGCAGTTCTTC. Amino acid sequence: CSAARLGGNYNEQFF.

This clonotype occurred a few times. The V call is TRBV6-2 or TRBV6-3, the J call TRBJ2-1; 7 positions agree with TRBD1. Germline lookup yields CDR1 MNHEY and CDR2 SVGEGT. This CDR3 has 14 amino acids. Unmatched junction bases numbered 7, after V lost 4 bases and J lost 7 bases. Here the CDR3 DNA reads TGTGCCAGCAGTTCCTGGACAGGTGGAAATGAGCAGTTCTTC. It yields the protein CASSSWTGGNEQFF.

The rearrangement links TRBV29-1 to TRBJ2-5; 8 nucleotides align to TRBD1. CDR1 is SQVTM and CDR2 is ANQGSEA in the germline V gene. After removal of 2 bases from V and 1 base from J, the junction contained 12 bases not matched to a gene. This CDR3 region has 17 residues. This CDR3 reads CSVEPGAGGSFQETQYF. The CDR3 DNA follows: TGCAGCGTTGAACCCGGGGCAGGGGGCAGTTTCCAAGAGACCCAGTACTTC.

The rearrangement links TRBV29-1 to TRBJ2-7; perhaps TRBD1 as D (6 bases). Trimming shortened V by 5 bases and J by 0 bases, and 11 bases separated the two germline ends. This CDR3 is 13 amino acids long. Germline CDR1 and CDR2: SQVTM and ANQGSEA. CDR3 loop: CSVRDRNSYEQYF. The CDR3 DNA reads TGCAGCGTTCGTGACAGGAACTCCTACGAGCAGTACTTC.

CDR3 DNA sequence: TGTGCCATCACCCAACAGGGAAACGACTATGGCTACACCTTC. Amino acids: CAITQQGNDYGYTF. V gene TRBV10-3 combines with J gene TRBJ1-2, with D maybe TRBD1 (6 bases). Germline V CDR1 and CDR2: ENHRY, SYGVKD. CDR3 length equals 14 residues. V was cut by 7 bases and J by 3 bases, with 15 bases left in between.